The 21 T cell receptor beta chains below come from one sample, sequenced in a study of blood T cells in healthy people across ages (dated by TCRdb to the mid-2010s). Library creation used 5' RACE. The listed sequencing device is Illumina HiSeq 2500. A second roughly 7 to 12 cycle PCR used a sample-barcoded 5' primer and a J-beta primer mix. TCRdb applied fastp at Q25 and MiXCR to the public reads, then kept only in-frame beta chains. CDR3 protein sequences are deduplicated, and each keeps its most common genes and DNA. This sample comprises approximately 1,100,000 distinct CDR3 sequences, around 45% of them detected only once. The ten largest account for 15% to 20% of the sample. The sample comprised blood. The receptors shown here come from an older woman in good health.

This clonotype has just a few counts. This chain links TRBV27 with TRBJ2-5, with D tentatively TRBD1 (6 bases). CDR1 is MNHEY and CDR2 is SMNVEV in the germline V gene (reference sequence). The length of the CDR3 is 13 residues. V was pared by 3 bases and J by 8 bases, with 13 bases between. The CDR3 loop reads CASSFGLGGTQYF. The CDR3 region has the DNA TGTGCCAGCAGTTTTGGCCTTGGGGGCACCCAGTACTTC.

The rearrangement uses TRBV2 and TRBJ2-3; no clear D. The germline V gene encodes CDR1 SNHLY and CDR2 FYNNEI. The CDR3 has 13 amino acids. With 4 bases removed from V and 6 bases from J, the gap between germline ends came to 11 bases. CDR3 bases: TGTGCCAGCAGTGGAGCAGGCATGGATACGCAGTATTTT. Its translation is CASSGAGMDTQYF.

The genes are TRBV20-1 and TRBJ2-1, with 8 bases matching TRBD1. J gave up 5 bases and V 7 bases, and 7 bases lay outside the gene matches. The CDR3 is made up of 13 amino acids. Germline V gives CDR1 DFQATT, CDR2 SNEGSKA (reference sequence). The CDR3: CSDERQGNNEQFF. CDR3 sequence (DNA): TGCAGTGACGAAAGACAGGGGAACAATGAGCAGTTCTTC.

This clonotype has just a few counts. This rearrangement joins TRBV20-1 to TRBJ1-2, with D perhaps matching TRBD1 (5 bases). The CDR3 loop spans 12 amino acids. Looked up from germline, CDR1 is DFQATT and CDR2 is SNEGSKA (reference sequence). Between the trimmed V and J ends, which lost 3 bases and 8 bases, there was a span of 13 bases. CDR3 nucleotide sequence: TGCAGTGCTAGGCGTCAGGGAAGGGGCTACACCTTC. Protein sequence: CSARRQGRGYTF.

This clonotype was observed a handful of times. The chain employs TRBV2 and TRBJ2-7; D could derive from TRBD1 or TRBD2 (5 bases each). The CDR3 sequence is 15 residues long. Trimming took off 3 bases at V and 0 bases at J, with 12 bases between the two ends. Looked up from germline, CDR1 is SNHLY and CDR2 is FYNNEI. The CDR3 sequence is CASSDDTGRSYEQYF. As DNA, the CDR3 is TGTGCCAGCAGTGATGACACGGGGCGCTCCTACGAGCAGTACTTC.

This clonotype has just a few counts. The chain links TRBV5-5 to TRBJ2-5, with D perhaps given as TRBD1 or TRBD2 (5 bases each). Germline V gene lookup returns CDR1 SGHKS and CDR2 YYEKEE (reference sequence). V dropped 1 base and J dropped 2 bases, with 12 bases sitting between them. The CDR3 is made up of 15 amino acids. The CDR3 spells CASSLIGTVQETQYF. For the CDR3, the DNA is TGTGCCAGCAGCTTGATTGGGACGGTTCAAGAGACCCAGTACTTC. The variable domain in full, completed from reference TRBV5-5 and TRBJ2-5, reads DAGVTQSPTHLIKTRGQQVTLRCSPISGHKSVSWYQQVLGQGPQFIFQYYEKEERGRGNFPDRFSARQFPNYSSELNVNALLLGDSALYLCASSLIGTVQETQYFGPGTRLLVL.

This clonotype was detected a few times. This CDR3 reads CSARSGPIEQFF. The CDR3 nucleotides are TGCAGTGCTAGATCCGGACCTATTGAGCAGTTCTTC. The rearrangement joins TRBV20-1 to TRBJ2-1; no reliable D call. Germline V gene sequence: CDR1 DFQATT, CDR2 SNEGSKA (reference sequence). CDR3 length equals 12 residues. The ends were cut back, 2 bases at V and 9 bases at J, with 11 bases in the middle.

The chain is built from TRBV6-5 and TRBJ2-1; D is undetermined. The CDR3 length is 13 residues. V was trimmed by 6 bases and J by 8 bases, leaving 14 bases between them. Germline CDR1 reads MNHEY; CDR2 reads SVGAGI. CDR3 sequence reads: CASRKEFVYEQFF. Written as DNA, the CDR3 is TGTGCCAGCAGAAAGGAGTTCGTCTATGAGCAGTTCTTC.

This clonotype was observed once. The chain recombines TRBV30 with TRBJ2-5; tentatively, D is TRBD1 (6 bases). From germline, CDR1 is GTSNPN and CDR2 SVGIG (reference sequence). CDR3 length equals 13 residues. The V end was cut by 5 bases, the J end by 0 bases, with 10 bases between. CDR3: CAWATGYQETQYF. The CDR3 coding sequence is TGTGCCTGGGCTACAGGGTACCAAGAGACCCAGTACTTC.

The genes are TRBV20-1 and TRBJ1-2, with no clear D. The V end was cut by 6 bases, the J end by 5 bases, with 13 bases between. Germline lookup yields CDR1 DFQATT and CDR2 SNEGSKA (reference sequence). The CDR3 loop spans 12 amino acids. The CDR3 DNA reads as TGCAGTGCCACACCCCTGGGGTATGGCTACACCTTC. Translation: CSATPLGYGYTF.

The rearrangement links TRBV20-1 to TRBJ2-3; 10 positions agree with TRBD2. V lost 5 bases, J lost 5 bases, and 7 bases stayed unmatched. The length of the CDR3 is 14 residues. Germline CDR1 reads DFQATT; CDR2 reads SNEGSKA (reference sequence). CDR3 protein: CSAPLAGAGDTQYF. The CDR3 coding sequence is TGCAGTGCTCCCCTAGCGGGAGCGGGAGATACGCAGTATTTT.

The rearrangement links TRBV7-6 to TRBJ2-5, with 9 bases fitting TRBD2. Germline trimming cut 8 bases from V and 5 bases from J; bases unmatched to any gene: 12. The CDR3 extends over 15 amino acids. Germline-derived CDR1 and CDR2 are SGHVS and FNYEAQ. The CDR3 DNA sequence: TGTGCCAGCGGCCCAATAGCGGGAGCCATGGAGACCCAGTACTTC. Its protein is CASGPIAGAMETQYF.

Remarks on this clonotype: The junction and the germline gene differ at one end; a read error may be behind it. The chain employs TRBV25-1 and TRBJ2-7; 15 bases are shared with TRBD2. This CDR3 is 15 amino acids long. Germline V gene data show CDR1 as MGHDK and CDR2 as SYGVNS. As DNA, the CDR3 is TGTGCCAGCAGTGTCGGGACTAGCGGGAGGTACGTGCAGTACTTC. Translated: CASSVGTSGRYVQYF.

V is TRBV7-6 and J is TRBJ2-1, with D hard to call. CDR3 length: 13 amino acids. CDR1 is SGHVS and CDR2 is FNYEAQ in the germline V gene. V shed 0 bases and J shed 9 bases, with 9 bases lying between them. For the CDR3, the DNA is TGTGCCAGCAGCTTAGCGCAGAATTCTGAGCAGTTCTTC. Translation: CASSLAQNSEQFF.

The chain carries TRBV12-3 or TRBV12-4 and TRBJ2-1, with 7 bases that match TRBD2. The CDR3 runs 16 residues. Losses at the gene ends were 0 bases for V and 6 bases for J; bases not matched to a gene: 8. CDR3 sequence reads: CASSLATGGLFNEQFF. As DNA, the CDR3 is TGTGCCAGCAGTTTAGCTACGGGAGGACTCTTCAATGAGCAGTTCTTC.

This clonotype has just a few counts. V and J are TRBV9 and TRBJ1-6; 7 bases align to TRBD1. The CDR3 is 15 amino acids. Germline V lookup: CDR1 SGDLS, CDR2 YYNGEE. With V trimmed by 2 bases and J by 8 bases, 7 bases remained unmatched. The CDR3 is CASSVSRDSYSPLHF. In DNA, the CDR3 is TGTGCCAGCAGCGTCAGCCGGGACAGCTATTCACCCCTCCACTTT.

The table lists this clonotype with many counts. This chain joins TRBV3-1 and TRBJ2-4, with 9 nucleotides matching TRBD2. The CDR3 totals 14 residues. The germline V gene has CDR1 LGHDT and CDR2 YNNKEL (reference sequence). The trim removed 4 bases at V and 5 bases at J, leaving 3 bases unmatched. CDR3 sequence reads: CASSPRLAENIQYF. The CDR3 nucleotides read TGTGCCAGCAGCCCCCGACTAGCGGAAAACATTCAGTACTTC. The variable domain in full, completed from reference TRBV3-1 and TRBJ2-4, reads DTAVSQTPKYLVTQMGNDKSIKCEQNLGHDTMYWYKQDSKKFLKIMFSYNNKELIINETVPNRFSPKSPDKAHLNLHINSLELGDSAVYFCASSPRLAENIQYFGAGTRLSVL.

This clonotype was counted a few times. The V gene is TRBV11-2, the J gene TRBJ2-3; no definite D call. There are 14 residues in the CDR3. Trimming pared 1 base from V and 4 bases from J, leaving 9 bases between. The V gene's germline CDR1 is SGHAT and CDR2 FQNNGV. CDR3 DNA: TGTGCCAGCAGCTTAGGTCGTCGCTCAGATACGCAGTATTTT. This codes for CASSLGRRSDTQYF.

This clonotype was counted a few times. The chain recombines TRBV6-5 with TRBJ1-5; the D is unclear. CDR3 length: 16 residues. In germline, CDR1 is MNHEY, CDR2 SVGAGI. V lost 6 bases and J lost 2, with 17 bases in between. The CDR3 DNA reads TGTGCCAGCAGACCCGGCCCCTGGGCGGGCAATCAGCCCCAGCATTTT. This sequence encodes CASRPGPWAGNQPQHF.

This clonotype was seen only a few times. The chain has TRBV6-5 and TRBJ1-2; no firm D call. Per germline, CDR1 MNHEY and CDR2 SVGAGI. V was trimmed by 2 bases and J by 3 bases, leaving 10 bases between them. The CDR3 totals 14 residues. The DNA for the CDR3 is TGTGCCAGCAGTTACGCGTCCCGGGACTATGGCTACACCTTC. This codes for CASSYASRDYGYTF.

The genes are TRBV6-1 and TRBJ2-3; tentatively, D is TRBD1 (5 bases). V lost 6 bases and J lost 4, with 26 bases in between. Per germline, CDR1 MNHNS and CDR2 SASEGT. The CDR3 contains 18 residues. The CDR3: CASSERSIDSGDADTQYF. The CDR3 bases are TGTGCCAGCAGCGAACGCTCCATAGACAGTGGTGACGCAGATACGCAGTATTTT.